This entry lists 15 T cell receptor beta chains sequenced from one sample in a study of T cell responses to AZD1222 COVID-19 vaccine. Generated by immunoSEQ multiplex PCR, the TCRdb table keeps only in-frame clones and is missing some. Among about 110,000 clones, less than 95% were seen once, and the ten largest hold roughly 8%. The sample here was peripheral blood, taken 28 days after the second AZD1222 dose. These receptors came from an adult who received the AZD1222 COVID-19 vaccine.

This chain uses TRBV24-1 with TRBJ2-7; no clear D. The V gene lost 7 bases and the J gene lost 0 bases, with 15 bases spanning the gap. There are 15 residues in the CDR3. Per germline, CDR1 KGHDR and CDR2 SFDVKD. Written as DNA, the CDR3 is TGTGCCACCAGCAGACACCTTAATAGCTCCTACGAGCAGTACTTC. It specifies CATSRHLNSSYEQYF.

This clone was picked up one time. The rearrangement uses TRBV7-2 and TRBJ1-5, with D uncertain. The CDR3 contains 17 residues. V was shortened by 0 bases and J by 5 bases, with 17 bases between the two germline ends. Germline CDR1 reads SGHTA; CDR2 reads FQGNSA. The CDR3 region is CASSLALVRVGDQPQHF. The CDR3 DNA is TGTGCCAGCAGCTTAGCGCTAGTTAGGGTAGGCGATCAGCCCCAGCATTTT.

This chain uses TRBV21-1 with TRBJ1-3; TRBD1 was called by the table and not checked on the DNA. TRBV21-1 constitutes a pseudogene. The CDR3 is 20 residues long. The CDR3: CASSNEEGWGHRMLGNTIYF. DNA of the CDR3: TGTGCCAGCAGCAACGAAGAGGGGTGGGGACACCGAATGCTTGGAAACACCATATATTTT.

The chain employs TRBV28 and TRBJ1-4; tentative D call: TRBD1 (6 bases). V was trimmed by 6 bases and J by 4 bases, leaving 9 bases between them. Germline lookup yields CDR1 MDHEN and CDR2 SYDVKM. CDR3 size: 13 residues. For the CDR3, the DNA is TGTGCCAGCAGCCGGACAGTTAATGAAAAACTGTTTTTT. Its translation: CASSRTVNEKLFF.

The chain links TRBV7-3 to TRBJ1-2; 7 nucleotides align to TRBD1. From germline, CDR1 is SGHTA and CDR2 FQGTGA. The J segment lost 7 bases and the V segment lost 0 bases, leaving 2 bases of the junction unmatched. The CDR3 contains 13 residues. Here the CDR3 reads CASSLTQGSGYTF. The CDR3 coding sequence is TGTGCCAGCAGCTTAACACAGGGGAGTGGCTACACCTTC.

The CDR3 reads CASSQGASGYTDTQYF. CDR3 in DNA: TGTGCCAGCAGCCAAGGGGCTAGCGGTTACACAGATACGCAGTATTTT. This rearrangement joins TRBV4-2 to TRBJ2-3; 7 bases are a match to TRBD2. Germline V gene lookup returns CDR1 LGHNA and CDR2 YNFKEQ. V lost 1 base and J lost 2; bases outside the gene matches: 6. CDR3 length: 16 residues.

The chain recombines TRBV6-5 with TRBJ2-3; the match to TRBD2 covers 7 bases. Germline values: CDR1 MNHEY, CDR2 SVGAGI. The CDR3 is made up of 15 amino acids. V shed 2 bases, J shed 4 bases, and the junction held 6 bases outside the gene matches. The CDR3 reads CASSYRGTTADTQYF. CDR3 bases: TGTGCCAGCAGTTACCGAGGGACTACCGCAGATACGCAGTATTTT.

The V call is TRBV29-1, the J call TRBJ1-2; TRBD1 aligns across 10 bases. The CDR3 is 15 residues long. V lost 8 bases to trimming and J lost 5 bases; unmatched junction nucleotides: 14. The germline CDR1 and CDR2 sequences are SQVTM and ANQGSEA. The chain's CDR3 is CSFREPGQGFYGYTF. CDR3 bases: TGCAGCTTTCGAGAGCCGGGACAGGGGTTTTATGGCTACACCTTC.

The chain couples TRBV9 to TRBJ1-3; D uncertain. V gave up 3 bases and J gave up 0 bases, with 10 bases separating them. The CDR3 covers 15 residues. The V gene's germline CDR1 is SGDLS and CDR2 YYNGEE. The CDR3 nucleotides are TGTGCCAGCAGCGCCTCCGGGGACTCTGGAAACACCATATATTTT. Protein sequence: CASSASGDSGNTIYF.

This chain links TRBV27 with TRBJ2-5, with 7 bases identical to TRBD2. Trimming took 6 bases from V and 5 from J; bases not matched to a gene: 15. The CDR3 runs 16 residues. The V gene's germline CDR1 is MNHEY and CDR2 SMNVEV (reference sequence). The CDR3 DNA reads as TGTGCCAGCAGCTATTCTTCTCGGACTAGAGAGGAGACCCAGTACTTC. It yields the protein CASSYSSRTREETQYF.

The chain recombines TRBV7-9 with TRBJ1-1, with 7 bases matching TRBD1. Germline V gene sequence: CDR1 SEHNR, CDR2 FQNEAQ (reference sequence). The CDR3 is 14 amino acids. V lost 3 bases, J lost 4 bases, and 5 bases stayed unmatched. The CDR3 sequence is CASSLGQSSTEAFF. DNA of the CDR3: TGTGCCAGCAGCTTGGGACAGTCCAGCACTGAAGCTTTCTTT.

The chain has TRBV27 and TRBJ1-2, with D tentatively TRBD1 (6 bases). This CDR3 region has 13 residues. Trimming took 5 bases from V and 7 from J, leaving 14 bases between them. The germline V gene encodes CDR1 MNHEY and CDR2 SMNVEV (reference sequence). The CDR3 region is CASSPETGGGYTF. For the CDR3, the DNA is TGTGCCAGCAGTCCAGAGACAGGCGGTGGCTACACCTTC.

Turning to this clone: Germline and junction disagree at one end, which may indicate a read error. The V call is TRBV27, the J call TRBJ1-3; D not resolved. The germline V gene encodes CDR1 MNHEY and CDR2 SMNVEV (reference sequence). The CDR3 has 15 residues. In DNA form, the CDR3 reads TGTGCCAGCAGTCTATCTTTAAGCTCTGGAAACACCATATATTTT. Encoded protein: CASSLSLSSGNTIYF.

The chain has TRBV6-2 or TRBV6-3 and TRBJ1-5; D is unresolved. Trimming removed 1 base from V and 2 bases from J, with 6 bases in between. This CDR3 has 14 residues. Germline V gene lookup returns CDR1 MNHEY and CDR2 SVGEGT. In DNA form, the CDR3 reads TGTGCCAGCAGTTACTATGGGGGCAATCAGCCCCAGCATTTT. It yields the protein CASSYYGGNQPQHF.

J is TRBJ1-3 and V is TRBV18; D is uncertain. The germline V and J ends were trimmed by 2 bases and 0 bases, with 5 bases remaining between them. Germline CDR1 and CDR2: KGHSH and LQKENI. This CDR3 comprises 14 residues. The CDR3 loop reads CASSPMDSGNTIYF. The CDR3 DNA sequence: TGTGCCAGCTCACCAATGGACTCTGGAAACACCATATATTTT.